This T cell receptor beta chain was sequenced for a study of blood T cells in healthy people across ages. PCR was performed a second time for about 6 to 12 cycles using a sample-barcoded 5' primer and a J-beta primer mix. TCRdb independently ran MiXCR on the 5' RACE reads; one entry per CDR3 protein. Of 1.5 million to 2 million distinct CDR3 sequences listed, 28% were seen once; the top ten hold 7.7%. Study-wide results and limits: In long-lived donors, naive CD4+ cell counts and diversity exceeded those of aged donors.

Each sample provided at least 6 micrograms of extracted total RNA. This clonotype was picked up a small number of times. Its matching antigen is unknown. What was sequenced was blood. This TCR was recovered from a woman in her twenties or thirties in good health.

In DNA form, the CDR3 reads TGTGCCAGCACCGCCCCCGGGGGCTACGAGCAGTACTTC. Amino acids: CASTAPGGYEQYF. The gene calls are TRBV9 and TRBJ2-7; a possible D gene is TRBD2 (6 bases). Germline V CDR1 and CDR2: SGDLS, YYNGEE. The CDR3 is made up of 13 amino acids. Trimming removed 6 bases at V and 3 bases at J, with 13 bases between.